This TCR beta chain was observed in a study of OX40 agonist ivuxolimab in advanced cancers. Turning to the study itself: Of the participants, more than 35% had some prior anti-PD-1, anti-PD-L1 or anti-CTLA-4 therapy, which was allowed. Study conclusions and caveats: Expanded clones tended on average to be more numerous among CD8+ T cells than CD4+. Circulating CD4+ and CD8+ T cells showed clonal expansion by week 6 at 0.1 to 3.0 mg/kg.

Profiling relied on immunoSEQ multiplex PCR, and the TCRdb table lists in-frame clones only, not all of them. The table has 45,000 to 55,000 clones, roughly 83% seen once. The length of the CDR3 is 16 residues. Germline V gene data show CDR1 as SGHKS and CDR2 as YYEKEE (reference sequence). Deletions cut 4 bases from V and 0 bases from J, with 14 bases between. As to this clone: Antigen unknown.

V and J are TRBV5-5 and TRBJ1-3; D might be TRBD1 (5 bases). This TCR was recovered from an adult with an advanced solid tumor such as melanoma, head and neck, liver or kidney cancer. The sequenced sample was CD4+ or CD8+ T cells sorted from blood, obtained in a trial of the OX40 agonist ivuxolimab. This CDR3 reads CASSLRDWSSGNTIYF. The CDR3 DNA reads TGTGCCAGCAGCCTTCGGGACTGGAGCTCTGGAAACACCATATATTTT. Together with reference TRBV5-5 and TRBJ1-3, the CDR3 gives the full variable domain: DAGVTQSPTHLIKTRGQQVTLRCSPISGHKSVSWYQQVLGQGPQFIFQYYEKEERGRGNFPDRFSARQFPNYSSELNVNALLLGDSALYLCASSLRDWSSGNTIYFGEGSWLTVV.